Below are 21 T cell receptor beta chains sequenced from a single sample in a study of vaccination effects on CD4 cells after COVID-19. The table came from immunoSEQ multiplex PCR; TCRdb's copy has only in-frame clones and leaves some out. Of roughly 75,000 clones listed, roughly 70% were seen once; the top ten hold roughly 4%. Pools of viral peptides were used by the ViraFEST assay to expand antigen-specific CD4+ T cells ahead of sequencing. Cells that had been cultured for less than eleven days were the source of isolated CD4+ T cells. The vaccine recipients had no prior SARS-CoV-2 infection, with negative nucleocapsid antibodies. What these receptors recognize is not known. This specimen was CD4+ T cells from PBMCs cultured with HCoV-OC43 spike peptides, taken before COVID-19 vaccination. Indicated subset: HCoV-OC43 spike overlapping peptide pool stimulation. Receptors originate from a human donor who received a COVID-19 vaccine.

This clone was counted only a few times. The chain employs TRBV6-1 and TRBJ2-7; no reliable D call. The CDR3 runs to 14 residues. The V gene lost 1 base and the J gene lost 4 bases, with 11 bases spanning the gap. The V gene's germline CDR1 is MNHNS and CDR2 SASEGT. The CDR3 reads CASSEDKVIYEQYV. CDR3 in DNA: TGTGCCAGCAGTGAAGACAAGGTCATTTACGAGCAGTACGTC.

The chain combines TRBV7-2 with TRBJ1-2, with D possibly matching TRBD1 (5 bases). CDR3 length: 13 residues. Germline V gene lookup returns CDR1 SGHTA and CDR2 FQGNSA. V shed 4 bases and J shed 6 bases, with 12 bases lying between them. The CDR3 region is CASSSLGVDGYTF. The DNA for the CDR3 is TGTGCCAGCAGCTCCTTAGGGGTCGATGGCTACACCTTC.

The chain has TRBV2 and TRBJ2-5; weak D call: TRBD2 (7 bases). V was shortened by 0 bases and J by 5 bases, with 13 bases between the two germline ends. The CDR3 is 15 amino acids. Germline V gene sequence: CDR1 SNHLY, CDR2 FYNNEI. The CDR3 is CASSEAGGPQETQYF. CDR3 in DNA: TGTGCCAGCAGTGAAGCGGGGGGGCCCCAGGAGACCCAGTACTTC.

The chain couples TRBV6-5 to TRBJ1-6; D is uncertain. The CDR3 runs 11 residues. CDR1 is MNHEY and CDR2 is SVGAGI in the germline V gene. V dropped 7 bases and J dropped 7 bases, with 5 bases sitting between them. In DNA, the CDR3 is TGTGCCAGCAAGTCGAATTCACCCCTCCACTTT. This sequence encodes CASKSNSPLHF.

The genes are TRBV11-3 and TRBJ1-6; possibly TRBD1 for D (5 bases). The CDR3 is 20 amino acids. The V gene's germline CDR1 is SGHNT and CDR2 YENEEA. Deletions cut 5 bases from V and 5 bases from J, with 28 bases between. The CDR3 loop reads CASSPPGETAPFGDNSPLHF. In DNA form, the CDR3 reads TGTGCCAGCAGCCCCCCCGGAGAGACAGCTCCCTTCGGGGATAATTCACCCCTCCACTTT.

The sample holds a few counts of this clone. This chain joins TRBV24-1 and TRBJ2-2; 8 bases align to TRBD1. Germline CDR1 and CDR2: KGHDR and SFDVKD. The CDR3 consists of 17 residues. The J segment lost 5 bases and the V segment lost 9 bases, leaving 16 bases of the junction unmatched. The CDR3 sequence is CATAVARQGRSTGELFF. CDR3 in DNA: TGTGCCACCGCCGTGGCAAGACAGGGGAGGAGTACCGGGGAGCTGTTTTTT.

V usage is TRBV6-2 or TRBV6-3 and J usage is TRBJ2-4, with 7 bases aligning to TRBD1. From germline, CDR1 is MNHEY and CDR2 SVGEGT. The CDR3 extends over 13 amino acids. The V and J ends lost 5 bases and 9 bases, in that order; junction bases with no gene match: 7. The DNA of the CDR3 is TGTGCCAGCAGTCCCCCGGGACAGCTCATTCAGTACTTC. Translation: CASSPPGQLIQYF.

This clone was found a few times. V usage is TRBV14 and J usage is TRBJ2-2, with D possibly matching TRBD1 (6 bases). The CDR3 has 15 amino acids. Germline V CDR1 and CDR2: SGHDN, FVKESK. The germline V and J ends were trimmed by 1 base and 5 bases, with 11 bases remaining between them. This chain's CDR3 is CASSQVTGSTGELFF. CDR3 in DNA: TGTGCCAGCAGCCAAGTCACAGGGAGTACCGGGGAGCTGTTTTTT.

CDR3 DNA: TGTGCTAGTGGTTCCTTTTCACTTCGAATCTGGGCCAACGTCCTGACTTTC. Residues: CASGSFSLRIWANVLTF. The V and J genes are TRBV12-5 and TRBJ2-6; D remains ambiguous. Germline V gene lookup returns CDR1 LGHNT and CDR2 FRNRAP. Deletions cut 4 bases from V and 5 bases from J, with 18 bases between. The CDR3 is made up of 17 amino acids.

The chain carries TRBV19 and TRBJ2-3; 12 bases are shared with TRBD2. Germline assignment: CDR1 LNHDA and CDR2 SQIVND (reference sequence). This CDR3 has 15 amino acids. The ends lost 4 bases at V and 11 bases at J; junction bases unmatched: 10. CDR3 in amino acids: CASSTSRTSGVVQYF. CDR3 sequence (DNA): TGTGCCAGTAGTACTTCCAGGACTAGCGGGGTAGTGCAGTATTTT.

This chain uses TRBV7-9 with TRBJ1-2; D gene uncertain. The germline V and J ends were trimmed by 3 bases and 0 bases, with 17 bases remaining between them. The CDR3 covers 17 residues. Germline V gene lookup returns CDR1 SEHNR and CDR2 FQNEAQ (reference sequence). The CDR3 here is CASSFLASMTTNYGYTF. The CDR3, as DNA: TGTGCCAGCAGCTTTTTGGCCAGTATGACTACTAACTATGGCTACACCTTC. Supplemented by reference TRBV7-9 and TRBJ1-2, the full variable domain reads DTGVSQNPRHKITKRGQNVTFRCDPISEHNRLYWYRQTLGQGPEFLTYFQNEAQLEKSRLLSDRFSAERPKGSFSTLEIQRTEQGDSAMYLCASSFLASMTTNYGYTFGSGTRLTVV.

The CDR3 loop is CASDRTANSPLHF. In DNA, the CDR3 is TGTGCCAGTGACCGGACGGCTAATTCACCCCTCCACTTT. The rearrangement uses TRBV27 and TRBJ1-6; D not resolved. The CDR3 contains 13 residues. The germline CDR1 and CDR2 sequences are MNHEY and SMNVEV (reference sequence). V dropped 9 bases and J dropped 6 bases, with 12 bases sitting between them.

The chain links TRBV5-1 to TRBJ2-5; D gene uncertain. The CDR3 has 13 amino acids. CDR1 and CDR2 from the germline V gene are SGHRS and YFSETQ. V was cut by 4 bases and J by 0 bases, with 7 bases left in between. Written as DNA, the CDR3 is TGCGCCAGCAGCGCCCGGGACCAAGAGACCCAGTACTTC. Protein: CASSARDQETQYF.

This clone was seen a single time. In nucleotides, the CDR3 is TGTGCCAGCACGGTAGGACTAGCGGCGAACACCGGGGAGCTGTTTTTT. Protein: CASTVGLAANTGELFF. V usage is TRBV2 and J usage is TRBJ2-2, with TRBD2 matching over 10 bases. CDR3 size: 16 residues. Looked up from germline, CDR1 is SNHLY and CDR2 is FYNNEI. The V gene end was trimmed by 7 bases and the J gene end by 0 bases; junction bases not matched to a gene: 5.

The genes are TRBV5-5 and TRBJ2-4, with 7 bases that match TRBD2. The germline V gene has CDR1 SGHKS and CDR2 YYEKEE (reference sequence). The CDR3 totals 14 residues. The J segment lost 5 bases and the V segment lost 1 base, leaving 3 bases of the junction unmatched. CDR3 amino acids: CASSLLAGENIQYF. The CDR3 region has the DNA TGTGCCAGCAGCTTGCTGGCGGGGGAAAACATTCAGTACTTC.

The genes are TRBV4-2 and TRBJ1-5; maybe TRBD1 (5 bases). Trimming shortened V by 3 bases and J by 5 bases, and 17 bases separated the two germline ends. The CDR3 is 16 amino acids. Per the germline V gene, CDR1 is LGHNA and CDR2 is YNFKEQ. CDR3 sequence: CASSHGGRQTDQPQHF. The CDR3 bases are TGTGCCAGCAGCCATGGGGGGAGACAGACAGATCAGCCCCAGCATTTT.

This clone appeared a single time. J is TRBJ1-4 and V is TRBV28; D not resolved. The V gene lost 5 bases and the J gene lost 8 bases, with 18 bases spanning the gap. The CDR3 runs to 15 residues. Per the germline V gene, CDR1 is MDHEN and CDR2 is SYDVKM. CDR3 coding DNA: TGTGCCAGCAGTCCCTCCGGGATCCCGCGGGAAAAACTGTTTTTT. It is translated as CASSPSGIPREKLFF.

V usage is TRBV9 and J usage is TRBJ2-1, with 10 bases identical to TRBD2. Germline V gene lookup returns CDR1 SGDLS and CDR2 YYNGEE. This CDR3 is 16 amino acids long. The V segment lost 0 bases and the J segment 6 bases; nucleotides outside the gene matches: 6. CDR3 region: CASSVGSSGGGNEQFF. The CDR3 nucleotides read TGTGCCAGCAGCGTAGGATCCAGCGGGGGGGGCAATGAGCAGTTCTTC.

CDR3 in amino acids: CASKGARGNTIYF. The CDR3 nucleotides are TGTGCCAGCAAGGGGGCTAGAGGAAACACCATATATTTT. This chain connects TRBV2 to TRBJ1-3; 7 bases are shared with TRBD1. Per germline, CDR1 SNHLY and CDR2 FYNNEI. With V trimmed by 7 bases and J by 4 bases, 4 bases remained unmatched. The CDR3 totals 13 residues.

This clone was seen a handful of times. CDR3 sequence: CATSRPPEGGKNEKLFF. For the CDR3, the DNA is TGTGCCACCAGCAGACCCCCAGAGGGGGGTAAAAATGAAAAACTGTTTTTT. The chain joins TRBV15 to TRBJ1-4, with a weak D call TRBD1 (6 bases). Germline lookup yields CDR1 LNHNV and CDR2 YYDKDF (reference sequence). The V end lost 2 bases, the J end lost 5 bases, and 18 bases lay between the germline ends. This CDR3 contains 17 residues.

V is TRBV13 and J is TRBJ1-1; D might be TRBD1 (6 bases). The length of the CDR3 is 16 residues. From germline, CDR1 is PRHDT and CDR2 FYEKMQ (reference sequence). Between the trimmed V and J ends, which lost 7 bases and 5 bases, there was a span of 23 bases. CDR3 amino acids: CASINTPNRVGTEAFF. The CDR3 nucleotides read TGTGCCAGCATCAATACGCCGAACAGGGTCGGAACTGAAGCTTTCTTT.